This entry describes one T cell receptor (beta chain). V was shortened by 3 bases and J by 7 bases, with 15 bases between the two germline ends. The CDR3 is made up of 14 amino acids. Germline assignment: CDR1 SGHTA and CDR2 FQGNSA. Time point specified: pre-treatment sample, taken before nivolumab and TIL therapy. Patients were adults with stage 4 NSCLC. This record belongs to a study of TIL therapy for anti-PD-1-resistant metastatic lung cancer. Sequencing used immunoSEQ v3. Sequencing depth was 1.5 million to 2 million read pairs for survey level, roughly 4.5-6.5 million for deep. The repertoire was sequenced with immunoSEQ multiplex PCR; TCRdb's copy has only in-frame clones and lacks some. This sample has about 36,000 clones, with more than 60% found just once.

The genes are TRBV7-2 and TRBJ1-1; D gene uncertain. The sample in question was blood, obtained at baseline. The TCR was taken from a person aged 25-85 years with non-small cell lung cancer. This chain's CDR3 is CASSFGVLGFEAFF. The CDR3 region has the DNA TGTGCCAGCAGCTTCGGCGTCTTAGGCTTTGAAGCTTTCTTT.